This T cell receptor beta chain was obtained from a study of breast tumors, draining lymph nodes, adjacent tissues. Samples came from axillary lymph nodes draining the breast cancer. TCRdb reanalysed the multiplex PCR reads using MiXCR and keeps one entry per CDR3 protein. The table records about 100,000 distinct CDR3 sequences, 21% of them present only once. The V and J ends lost 6 bases and 4 bases respectively, with 10 bases between them. The CDR3 extends over 12 amino acids. Germline CDR1 is SNHLY and CDR2 is FYNNEI. This clonotype showed up many times. The genes are TRBV2 and TRBJ2-7; the D gene is possibly TRBD1 (5 bases). This TCR derives from a female donor with breast cancer. Some clones in this sample may be carry-over from other donors' samples. Sequenced material: axillary lymph node tissue. The CDR3 DNA follows: TGTGCCAGCAGGAGAGACAGATACGAGCAGTACTTC. Translating gives CASRRDRYEQYF.